Presented here are 25 T cell receptor beta chains from one specimen sequenced in a study of CD8+ T cells in alopecia areata. Treatment given: oral pan-JAK inhibitor, 5-10 mg twice daily. Extraction of RNA preceded its reverse transcription into cDNA, which served as the sequencing template. Profiled with immunoSEQ multiplex PCR; TCRdb holds only in-frame clones, not every one. This table has a few hundred thousand clones, roughly two fifths appearing once. Here the sequenced sample was CD4+ T cells sorted from blood, taken between weeks 30 and 35, from a patient treated with tofacitinib. The receptors here all came from a human donor with alopecia areata.

The chain employs TRBV27 and TRBJ2-3; D may be TRBD2 (5 bases). The CDR3 sequence is 14 residues long. Deletions cut 4 bases from V and 3 bases from J, with 11 bases between. The germline V gene has CDR1 MNHEY and CDR2 SMNVEV (reference sequence). The CDR3 spells CASSSTGVTDTQYF. In DNA, the CDR3 is TGTGCCAGCAGTTCAACCGGGGTGACAGATACGCAGTATTTT.

V is TRBV11-2 and J is TRBJ1-4, with 7 bases that match TRBD1. V trimming: 4 bases; J trimming: 10 bases; junction bases outside the gene matches: 6. The CDR3 has 13 amino acids. Germline assignment: CDR1 SGHAT and CDR2 FQNNGV. The CDR3: CASSSDRVGKLFF. For the CDR3, the DNA is TGTGCCAGCAGCTCCGACAGGGTCGGAAAACTGTTTTTT.

This clone was counted only a few times. V usage is TRBV9 and J usage is TRBJ2-7; perhaps D is TRBD1 or TRBD2 (6 bases each). CDR1 and CDR2 (germline): SGDLS, YYNGEE. The germline V and J ends were trimmed by 4 bases and 4 bases, with 18 bases remaining between them. The CDR3 is 15 amino acids. The CDR3 coding sequence is TGTGCCAGCAGCCCGAGGGGGGTCTGGGGATACGAGCAGTACTTC. Translated: CASSPRGVWGYEQYF.

This clone was detected once. The chain employs TRBV6-5 and TRBJ2-7, with 10 bases matching TRBD1. Looked up from germline, CDR1 is MNHEY and CDR2 is SVGAGI. This CDR3 region has 12 residues. Trimming at V came to 5 bases and at J to 7 bases, leaving 2 bases not matched to a gene. CDR3 in DNA: TGTGCCAGCAGTCGGACAGGGGGGGAGCAGTACTTC. This sequence encodes CASSRTGGEQYF.

The chain carries TRBV5-5 and TRBJ2-5, with D possibly being TRBD1 (6 bases). V gave up 4 bases and J gave up 4 bases, with 14 bases separating them. Per the germline V gene, CDR1 is SGHKS and CDR2 is YYEKEE (reference sequence). The CDR3 is 14 residues long. This CDR3 is CASSQFGTRETQYF. The CDR3 region has the DNA TGTGCCAGCAGCCAATTCGGGACACGAGAGACCCAGTACTTC. The variable domain in full, completed from reference TRBV5-5 and TRBJ2-5, reads DAGVTQSPTHLIKTRGQQVTLRCSPISGHKSVSWYQQVLGQGPQFIFQYYEKEERGRGNFPDRFSARQFPNYSSELNVNALLLGDSALYLCASSQFGTRETQYFGPGTRLLVL.

The V gene is TRBV29-1, the J gene TRBJ2-1; D is perhaps TRBD2 (6 bases). Germline-derived CDR1 and CDR2 are SQVTM and ANQGSEA. Trimming took off 4 bases at V and 8 bases at J, with 15 bases between the two ends. The CDR3 sequence is 13 residues long. The CDR3 region has the DNA TGCAGCGTTGGAAGGGGACTCGGTTATGAGCAGTTCTTC. Translating it yields CSVGRGLGYEQFF.

The rearrangement joins TRBV10-3 to TRBJ2-2; perhaps TRBD1 as D (7 bases). Trimming removed 9 bases at V and 2 bases at J, with 19 bases between. The germline CDR1 and CDR2 sequences are ENHRY and SYGVKD. CDR3 size: 16 residues. The CDR3 region has the DNA TGTGCCATGGGGTTCCTGACAGGGACTAACACCGGGGAGCTGTTTTTT. Translation: CAMGFLTGTNTGELFF.

The chain employs TRBV18 and TRBJ1-6; TRBD1 matches at 7 bases. V gave up 2 bases and J gave up 9 bases; unmatched junction bases: 10. CDR1 is KGHSH, CDR2 LQKENI, per germline. This CDR3 comprises 16 residues. CDR3 in DNA: TGTGCCAGCTCACCAACCTCCGACAGGGCTAGTTCACCCCTCCACTTT. Encoded protein: CASSPTSDRASSPLHF.

This clone has a count of ten or more. The rearrangement joins TRBV30 to TRBJ2-7; 7 nucleotides align to TRBD1. V gave up 5 bases and J gave up 3 bases; unmatched junction bases: 1. This CDR3 has 11 residues. Germline assignment: CDR1 GTSNPN and CDR2 SVGIG (reference sequence). This CDR3 reads CAWGQVYEQYF. Written as DNA, the CDR3 is TGTGCCTGGGGACAGGTCTACGAGCAGTACTTC.

The sample holds a few counts of this clone. The J gene is TRBJ2-2, the V gene TRBV7-3; no definite D call. CDR3 length: 13 residues. CDR1 is SGHTA, CDR2 FQGTGA, per germline. V lost 4 bases and J 8 bases, leaving 11 bases between the germline ends. CDR3 sequence reads: CASSSSWGGELFF. As DNA, the CDR3 is TGTGCCAGCAGCTCCTCGTGGGGAGGGGAGCTGTTTTTT.

There are a few counts of this clone. The J gene is TRBJ2-7, the V gene TRBV19, with a weak D call TRBD2 (5 bases). There are 14 residues in the CDR3. Trimming removed 7 bases at V and 2 bases at J, with 15 bases between. CDR1 and CDR2 from the germline V gene are LNHDA and SQIVND (reference sequence). Here the CDR3 reads CASMRPGGTYEQYF. The CDR3 DNA sequence: TGTGCCAGTATGCGGCCAGGAGGAACCTACGAGCAGTACTTC.

This chain connects TRBV7-9 to TRBJ1-4; the D gene is possibly TRBD1 (6 bases). Germline CDR1 reads SEHNR; CDR2 reads FQNEAQ (reference sequence). The CDR3 contains 15 residues. V lost 5 bases to trimming and J lost 4 bases, with 14 bases between them. CDR3 DNA sequence: TGTGCCAGCAGCCACGACAGGAGCAATAATGAAAAACTGTTTTTT. Its protein product is CASSHDRSNNEKLFF.

This clone has more than one count but fewer than ten. The chain combines TRBV29-1 with TRBJ1-4; tentative D call: TRBD1 (5 bases). CDR1 and CDR2 from the germline V gene are SQVTM and ANQGSEA. The V gene lost 4 bases and the J gene lost 7 bases, with 10 bases spanning the gap. There are 12 residues in the CDR3. CDR3 sequence: CSVGGGGEKLFF. The CDR3 nucleotides are TGCAGCGTTGGTGGGGGAGGTGAAAAACTGTTTTTT.

The CDR3 nucleotides read TGTGCCACCAGCAGAGGCTTAGACAGGGGCAATGAGCAGTTCTTC. As protein: CATSRGLDRGNEQFF. The gene calls are TRBV15 and TRBJ2-1; TRBD1 matches at 8 bases. CDR3 length equals 15 residues. Per the germline V gene, CDR1 is LNHNV and CDR2 is YYDKDF (reference sequence). The trim removed 1 base at V and 6 bases at J, leaving 5 bases unmatched. Complete variable domain (other parts from reference TRBV15 and TRBJ2-1): DAMVIQNPRYQVTQFGKPVTLSCSQTLNHNVMYWYQQKSSQAPKLLFHYYDKDFNNEADTPDNFQSRRPNTSFCFLDIRSPGLGDTAMYLCATSRGLDRGNEQFFGPGTRLTVL.

The gene calls are TRBV6-5 and TRBJ2-7, with D tentatively TRBD1 (6 bases). CDR3 length: 14 residues. Trimming shortened V by 8 bases and J by 0 bases, and 14 bases separated the two germline ends. Germline CDR1 reads MNHEY; CDR2 reads SVGAGI. The CDR3 here is CASGERTASYEQYF. In DNA, the CDR3 is TGTGCCAGCGGGGAGAGGACAGCCTCCTACGAGCAGTACTTC.

The chain employs TRBV2 and TRBJ1-5; D is undetermined. Trimming took off 3 bases at V and 0 bases at J, with 9 bases between the two ends. This CDR3 has 15 residues. Germline assignment: CDR1 SNHLY and CDR2 FYNNEI. CDR3 nucleotides: TGTGCCAGCAGTGAGAACCTTATTAGCAATCAGCCCCAGCATTTT. It translates to CASSENLISNQPQHF.

This clone has only a few counts. The J gene is TRBJ1-1, the V gene TRBV5-1; 8 positions agree with TRBD1. The CDR3 loop spans 16 amino acids. The V and J ends lost 0 bases and 3 bases, in that order; junction bases with no gene match: 7. CDR1 SGHRS and CDR2 YFSETQ come from the germline V gene. CDR3 in amino acids: CASSLAYGQGYTEAFF. In DNA form, the CDR3 reads TGCGCCAGCAGCTTGGCCTACGGACAGGGCTACACTGAAGCTTTCTTT.

This clone was detected ten times or more. The chain links TRBV14 to TRBJ2-5; no clear D gene. Trimming removed 1 base at V and 6 bases at J, with 6 bases between. Looked up from germline, CDR1 is SGHDN and CDR2 is FVKESK. This CDR3 spans 12 amino acids. CDR3 bases: TGTGCCAGCAGCCAAGGGATGCAGACCCAGTACTTC. It specifies CASSQGMQTQYF.

The chain employs TRBV5-6 and TRBJ1-2; weak D call: TRBD1 (6 bases). V was shortened by 4 bases and J by 7 bases, with 17 bases between the two germline ends. The germline gives CDR1 SGHDT, CDR2 YYEEEE. The CDR3 spans 14 residues. CDR3 nucleotide sequence: TGTGCCAGCAGCGTCGAACGGGGGCGTTTTGGCTACACCTTC. Translating it yields CASSVERGRFGYTF.

Only one count was recorded for this clone. This chain connects TRBV7-9 to TRBJ2-7; a possible D gene is TRBD2 (6 bases). Per the germline V gene, CDR1 is SEHNR and CDR2 is FQNEAQ (reference sequence). The V end lost 4 bases, the J end lost 2 bases, and 9 bases lay between the germline ends. The length of the CDR3 is 13 residues. The CDR3 region has the DNA TGTGCCAGCAGCTCGTCGGGAGCCTACGAGCAGTACTTC. It codes for CASSSSGAYEQYF.

The genes are TRBV14 and TRBJ1-1; the D is unclear. V was pared by 0 bases and J by 11 bases, with 16 bases between. This CDR3 region has 14 residues. Germline-derived CDR1 and CDR2 are SGHDN and FVKESK. Here the CDR3 reads CASSQDPAVRVAFF. As DNA, the CDR3 is TGTGCCAGCAGCCAAGATCCGGCAGTCCGGGTCGCTTTCTTT.

V usage is TRBV9 and J usage is TRBJ2-1; maybe TRBD2 (5 bases). Per germline, CDR1 SGDLS and CDR2 YYNGEE. The CDR3 length is 17 residues. The V end was cut by 0 bases, the J end by 0 bases, with 13 bases between. DNA for the CDR3: TGTGCCAGCAGCGTAGCCGGGGTCTGGAGCTCCTACAATGAGCAGTTCTTC. It codes for CASSVAGVWSSYNEQFF.

CDR3 in amino acids: CASSDYGNNEQFF. CDR3 nucleotides: TGTGCCAGCAGCGATTACGGGAACAATGAGCAGTTCTTC. This chain links TRBV2 with TRBJ2-1, with D possibly matching TRBD2 (5 bases). Looked up from germline, CDR1 is SNHLY and CDR2 is FYNNEI. The V end lost 6 bases, the J end lost 5 bases, and 11 bases lay between the germline ends. The length of the CDR3 is 13 residues.

The gene calls are TRBV18 and TRBJ2-1, with a weak D call TRBD2 (5 bases). V was pared by 3 bases and J by 6 bases, with 18 bases between. The CDR3 extends over 16 amino acids. Germline CDR1 KGHSH, CDR2 LQKENI. CDR3 DNA: TGTGCCAGCTCACCCCTCGATCTAGGCGGACTCAATGAGCAGTTCTTC. Protein product: CASSPLDLGGLNEQFF.

This clone was detected ten times or more. The chain carries TRBV27 and TRBJ1-2; D uncertain. This CDR3 is built from 15 residues. Germline CDR1 and CDR2: MNHEY and SMNVEV (reference sequence). V gave up 5 bases and J gave up 2 bases, with 15 bases separating them. CDR3 amino acids: CASSLVWPNNYGYTF. CDR3 DNA: TGTGCCAGCAGTCTAGTCTGGCCTAACAACTATGGCTACACCTTC.